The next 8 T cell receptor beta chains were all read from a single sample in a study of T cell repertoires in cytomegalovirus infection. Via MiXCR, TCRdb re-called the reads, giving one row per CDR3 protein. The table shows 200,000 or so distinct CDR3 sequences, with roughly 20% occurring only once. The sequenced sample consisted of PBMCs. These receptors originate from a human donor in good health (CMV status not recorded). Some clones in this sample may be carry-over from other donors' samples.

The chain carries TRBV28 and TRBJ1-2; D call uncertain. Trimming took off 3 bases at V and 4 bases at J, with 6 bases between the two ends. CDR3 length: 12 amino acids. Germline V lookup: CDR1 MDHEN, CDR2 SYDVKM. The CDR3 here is CASSLGSYGYTF. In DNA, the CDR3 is TGTGCCAGCAGTTTGGGCAGCTATGGCTACACCTTC.

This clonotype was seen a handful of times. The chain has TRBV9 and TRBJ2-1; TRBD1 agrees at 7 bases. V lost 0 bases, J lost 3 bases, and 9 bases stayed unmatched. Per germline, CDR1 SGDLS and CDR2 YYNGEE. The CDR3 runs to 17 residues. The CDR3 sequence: CASSVVVGTEGYNEQFF. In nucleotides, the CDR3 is TGTGCCAGCAGCGTAGTGGTTGGGACAGAGGGCTACAATGAGCAGTTCTTC.

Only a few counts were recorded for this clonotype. The CDR3 protein is CASSLQGIMETQYF. The CDR3, as DNA: TGCGCCAGCAGTTTACAGGGAATAATGGAGACCCAGTACTTC. The V and J genes are TRBV10-2 and TRBJ2-5; D possibly corresponds to TRBD1 (6 bases). The CDR3 is 14 residues long. Trimming left V 5 bases short and J 5 bases short, with 15 bases between. Germline loops: CDR1 WSHSY, CDR2 SAAADI.

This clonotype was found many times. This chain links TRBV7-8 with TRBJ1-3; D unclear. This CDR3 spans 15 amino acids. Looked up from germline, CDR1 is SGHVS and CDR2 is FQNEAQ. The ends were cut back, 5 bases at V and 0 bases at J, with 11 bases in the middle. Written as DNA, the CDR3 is TGTGCCAGCAGCCCCGACACGAGCTCTGGAAACACCATATATTTT. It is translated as CASSPDTSSGNTIYF.

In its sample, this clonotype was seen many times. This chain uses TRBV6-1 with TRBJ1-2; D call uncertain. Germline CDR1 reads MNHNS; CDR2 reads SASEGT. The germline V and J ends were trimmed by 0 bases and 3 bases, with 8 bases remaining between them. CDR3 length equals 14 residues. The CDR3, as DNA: TGTGCCAGCAGTGAAGCGGACCCGGACTATGGCTACACCTTC. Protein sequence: CASSEADPDYGYTF.

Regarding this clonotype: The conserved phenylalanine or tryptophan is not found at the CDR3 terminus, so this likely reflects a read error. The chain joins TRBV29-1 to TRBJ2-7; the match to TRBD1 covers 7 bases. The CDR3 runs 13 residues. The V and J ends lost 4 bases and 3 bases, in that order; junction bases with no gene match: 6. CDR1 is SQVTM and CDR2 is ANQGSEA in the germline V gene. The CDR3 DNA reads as TGCAGCGTTGGGTCCAGGGGGAGCTACGAGCAGTACCTC. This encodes CSVGSRGSYEQYL.

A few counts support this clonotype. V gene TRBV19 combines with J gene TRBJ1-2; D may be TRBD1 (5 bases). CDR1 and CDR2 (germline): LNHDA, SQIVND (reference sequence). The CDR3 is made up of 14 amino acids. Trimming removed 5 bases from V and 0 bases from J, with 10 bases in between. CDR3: CASSVDISNYGYTF. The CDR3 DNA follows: TGTGCCAGTAGTGTGGACATATCTAACTATGGCTACACCTTC.

The CDR3 DNA reads as TGTGCCAGCAGCGCCTCCGGGACCCAGAGCACAGATACGCAGTATTTT. It is translated as CASSASGTQSTDTQYF. J is TRBJ2-3 and V is TRBV5-4; D possibly uses TRBD1 or TRBD2 (5 bases each). The germline V gene has CDR1 SGHNT and CDR2 YYREEE (reference sequence). The CDR3 has 16 residues. V was clipped by 4 bases and J by 0 bases, with 15 bases between them.